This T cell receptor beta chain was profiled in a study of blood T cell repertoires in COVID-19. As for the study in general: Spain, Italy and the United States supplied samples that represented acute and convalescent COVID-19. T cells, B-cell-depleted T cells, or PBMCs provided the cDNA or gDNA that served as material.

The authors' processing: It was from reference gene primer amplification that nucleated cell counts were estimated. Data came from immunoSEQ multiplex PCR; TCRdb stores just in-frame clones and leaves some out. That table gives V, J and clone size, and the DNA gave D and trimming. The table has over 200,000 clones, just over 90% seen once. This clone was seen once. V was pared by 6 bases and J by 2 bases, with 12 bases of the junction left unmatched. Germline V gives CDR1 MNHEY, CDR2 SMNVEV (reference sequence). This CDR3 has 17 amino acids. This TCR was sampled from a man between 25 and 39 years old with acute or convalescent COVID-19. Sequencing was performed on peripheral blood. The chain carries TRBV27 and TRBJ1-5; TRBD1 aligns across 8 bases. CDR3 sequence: CASRSSQGGGGNQPQHF. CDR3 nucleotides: TGTGCCAGCAGATCCTCACAGGGGGGTGGGGGCAATCAGCCCCAGCATTTT.